This TCR beta chain was sequenced in a study of cytomegalovirus exposure and HLA in healthy donors (dated by TCRdb to about 2017). General notes on the study: According to an earlier analysis of 587 of the donors, about 180 million T cells yielded over 90 million unique TCR beta sequences and about 300 Gb of sequence data. An early release covering some 640 HLA-typed donors comprised about 300 gigabases of sequencing data and roughly 86 million unique TCR sequences. Of the roughly 410 genotyped donors, 65% to 90% were placed in the genetic ancestry cluster associated with self-reported Caucasian donors. The aim of the study was to test whether cataloging public T cell receptors could identify signatures of past pathogen exposure. The study used immunosequencing to profile the T cell repertoires of approximately 690 subjects and linked those repertoires to cytomegalovirus serostatus. Along with the roughly 610-subject first cohort, a separate validation cohort of over 90 different subjects was used. High-throughput TCR immunosequencing, statistical association of individual TCRs with disease status, and machine learning were combined to predict cytomegalovirus infection status. In a later analysis, previously published TCR beta repertoires from fewer than 750 donors were re-analyzed and high-resolution HLA genotyping was added so that TCR occurrence patterns could be studied. Rather than using new phenotypic data, the later analysis identified candidate immune exposures from TCR beta sequences and from how often those sequences occurred across donors. An earlier analysis of fewer than 700 of the donors applied high-throughput TCR beta sequencing to assess whether each TCR beta V gene segment acted as functional or pseudogenic. Alongside the repertoire data, information on donor age, sex, ethnicity and CMV serostatus was compiled. A later genetic analysis used genome-wide SNP genotypes for about three fifths of the 666 donors, treating that subset as a discovery cohort. All discovery cohort repertoires had been generated on a single sequencing platform. Both class I and class II loci were covered by HLA typing, at four-digit resolution. The number of donors typed differed by locus, with 629-630 for A, B, C, DRB1 and DQB1, roughly 520 for DQA1, some 570 for DPA1, and 400 to 490 for DPB1. Four or five DR-DQ haplotypes were handled as single units for association and clustering, since linkage in the cohort was strong. On average, about 240,000 unique TCR beta nucleotide sequences were sequenced per donor among some 430 genotyped donors of the cohort, with 15% to 20% of those sequences being non-productive. Beyond this particular receptor, the publication reports: Compared with equally common non-associated chains, HLA-associated TCR beta chains in a later analysis were more clonally expanded and had lower generation probabilities. A later analysis associated 16,951 TCR beta sequences with specific HLA alleles at a false discovery rate of 0.05. Correlated functional status among segregating V segments might be attributable to linkage disequilibrium, but an unknown experimental factor could not be ruled out. A later analysis found that TCR association rates varied across HLA loci, with DRB1 alleles showing the most associated TCRs and HLA-C alleles the fewest. In an earlier analysis of some 500 of the donors, most TCR beta V segments appeared in productive rearrangements about 87% or about 30% of the time, broadly matching IMGT annotations. Most TCR sequences were observed very rarely across donors, whereas some public TCRs were present in many individuals. The authors suggested that the approach could potentially be generalized to other disease states and immunological phenotypes. When HLA alleles, especially DR and DQ, strongly co-occurred, TCR associations were difficult to assign to individual alleles. Only TCR beta chains were sequenced in this cohort, and the absence of alpha or paired-chain data limited detectable features. A few of the identified cytomegalovirus-associated TCR beta chains were confirmed in vitro to be specific for cytomegalovirus antigens. According to a later genetic analysis, donors in an Asian-associated ancestry cluster had fewer N-insertions in productive TCRs than the roughly 700-donor mean. According to a later analysis, most CMV-associated TCR beta chains appeared to be HLA-restricted, and the HLA associations seemed to be driven largely by CMV exposure. The study gave a list of around 170 TCR beta chains associated with cytomegalovirus. Cytomegalovirus status was reported to be diagnosed by the classifier with high specificity and sensitivity in both the original and validation cohorts. According to a later analysis, parvovirus B19, influenza, CMV and Epstein-Barr virus appeared linked to several top co-occurrence clusters. A further reported finding was that TCR beta sequences accurately predicted the HLA-A and HLA-B alleles for most subjects in the first cohort. CMV serostatus was the only immune exposure information available for the cohort. V-gene and J-gene trimming of TCR beta chains was associated with a missense DCLRE1C variant in a later genetic analysis, and the association was replicated in an independent cohort. Because the 87-base-pair reads could not distinguish some IMGT-functional V segments, including TRBV6-2 and TRBV6-3, those segments were excluded. The sequencing pipeline was judged likely to have produced a cluster of highly shared sequence variants as a technical artifact. Because some donors lacked HLA typing at each locus, the association tests relied only on the typed subset. Approximately 18 rarely observed V segments, including chromosome 9 orphons, were excluded from the earlier analysis of a few hundred of the donors because counts were too low. Sequencing depth was assumed to be roughly uniform across donors in the presence/absence analyses, though that assumption may not hold.

The germline V gene (reference sequence) sets CDR1 to GTSNPN and CDR2 to SVGIG. The trim is 4 bases for V and 1 base for J, with a gap of 16 bases between the germline ends. CDR3 length: 15 amino acids, cysteine to phenylalanine. Left in the record is the CDR3 DNA by itself, 45 bases read in frame from the first base. This clone was seen only a few times. Its antigen remains unidentified. Base qualities were left out, and no much larger clone turns up one base away. Library preparation was by the immunoSEQ multiplex PCR assay. For the multiplex PCR, a mixture combining 60 forward primers for TCR Vbeta segments and 13 reverse primers for TCR Jbeta segments was used. A multiplex PCR assay on genomic DNA amplified the CDR3 region of rearranged TCR beta genes. On the Illumina HiSeq System, the amplified TCR beta libraries were sequenced as 87-base-pair reads. Concerning the study's data processing: A later analysis counted some 74 million unique TCR beta chains across the 640 or so repertoires, and around 12 million of these chains were shared by at least two donors. Raw reads were error-corrected and collapsed into unique sequences with a nearest-neighbor algorithm that merged closely related sequences to remove PCR and sequencing errors. V, D and J gene segments were assigned by aligning CDR3 sequences to IMGT reference sequences. For a sequence to be retained, at least a six-nucleotide match to both a V gene segment and a J gene segment was required. A rearrangement was called productive if the CDR3 had no stop codons and remained in frame with V and J, and every other rearrangement was called non-productive. Following IMGT convention, CDR3 was defined as the stretch from the second conserved V-encoded cysteine to the conserved J-encoded phenylalanine. The earlier analysis of about 640 of the donors excluded any sequence lacking an unambiguous match to a single V gene segment. An earlier analysis of roughly 590 of the donors called V segments functional above 56.7% productive rearrangements and segregating when the between-donor standard deviation exceeded 5%. To diagnose cytomegalovirus status from the catalog of TCR beta chain sequences, a statistical classification framework was built. A later analysis assigned V and J genes by comparing TCR nucleotide sequences with IMGT/GENE-DB human TR gene sequences. A later analysis assigned CDR3 sequences and most-parsimonious VDJ recombination scenarios with the TCRdist pipeline. In a later analysis, every TCR beta chain was defined by the combination of its CDR3 amino acid sequence and its V-gene family, and reads without a unique V-gene family were dropped. In a later analysis, 500 to 700 highly shared, low-generation-probability nucleotide sequences were removed to address suspected cross-contamination and a sequencing artifact. For each public chain, a later analysis derived a clonal expansion index from normalized ranks of inferred template counts within each repertoire. A later analysis computed generation probabilities with a VDJ recombination model fitted to out-of-frame rearrangements, and checked the results against IGoR. In a later analysis, hypergeometric tests were used to score TCR-TCR, TCR-HLA and TCR-CMV co-occurrence, with a repertoire-size bias correction applied to TCR pairs. A later analysis estimated false discovery rates by permuting HLA or CMV assignments 20 times. A later analysis grouped co-occurring TCRs with DBSCAN, adding TCRdist sequence similarity when clustering within HLA-allele-positive subsets. Repertoires with fewer than 30,000 or more than 120,000 public chains were left out of co-occurrence clustering, as were about 5 repertoires with anomalous nucleotide sharing. TCRdb took over this immuneACCESS table, retaining in-frame rearrangements with V and J assigned. Such tables are incomplete; in checked studies, under half of the missing clones stem from an unresolved V gene, and the remainder is unexplained. Clone size and V and J calls were adopted from that table, with D and trimming inferred from the DNA. This sample comprises about 280,000 clones, roughly 89% of them detected only once. The leading ten clones occupy about 2.3% of the sample.

The cohort comprised several hundred healthy bone marrow donors. All cohort members were sampled while nominally healthy, although unrecorded immune exposures were likely present. The donor tested CMV seronegative and was one of the 352 seronegative cohort members. A peripheral blood sample was provided by each donor, and peripheral blood mononuclear cells were used for TCR beta sequencing. Genomic DNA was extracted from the blood cell samples with the Qiagen DNeasy Blood Extraction Kit. Sequencing was done on a sample of PBMCs. The chain couples TRBV30 to TRBJ1-1, with a tentative D gene TRBD1 over 6 matching bases. The sequence derives from a woman under 30 in good health and CMV-seronegative. The CDR3 reads CAWNGQTGPNTEAFF. The base sequence is TGTGCCTGGAATGGACAGACGGGACCGAACACTGAAGCTTTCTTT.